This TCR beta chain was identified during a study of blood T cell repertoires in COVID-19. In the study overall: The United States, Italy and Spain supplied acute and convalescent COVID-19 samples. Sample material is recorded as cDNA or gDNA derived from T cells, B-cell-depleted T cells, or PBMCs.

The authors' processing: Quantification of nucleated cells was approximated via reference gene primer amplification. Assay used: immunoSEQ multiplex PCR; TCRdb lists only in-frame clones, some missing. That table is the source of V, J and clone size, and D and trimming were worked out from the DNA. The sample has approximately 200,000 clones, approximately 84% seen once; the top ten hold about 2.9%. This receptor was obtained from a woman in her twenties or thirties who had recovered from COVID-19. Material for sequencing was peripheral blood.

CDR3 residues: CASSSSGGTTGELFF. Written as DNA, the CDR3 is TGTGCCAGCAGCTCCTCCGGGGGAACCACCGGGGAGCTGTTTTTT. The chain couples TRBV5-4 to TRBJ2-2; D perhaps matches TRBD2 (6 bases). Trimming removed 3 bases from V and 4 bases from J, with 13 bases in between. The CDR3 runs 15 residues. CDR1 and CDR2 (germline): SGHNT, YYREEE (reference sequence).